This T cell receptor (beta chain) stems from a study of T cell changes during pregnancy in multiple sclerosis. Trimming at V came to 1 base and at J to 5 bases, leaving 5 bases not matched to a gene. Looked up from germline, CDR1 is LNHDA and CDR2 is SQIVND (reference sequence). The CDR3 consists of 16 residues. TCRdb keeps only in-frame clones here, not all; method: immunoSEQ multiplex PCR. The profile shows tens of thousands of clones, less than 95% of them singletons. The sequence was collected from a female donor with multiple sclerosis, enrolled in a pregnancy study. The chain employs TRBV19 and TRBJ2-5; 12 bases align to TRBD1. The sequenced sample was peripheral blood, obtained before pregnancy. CDR3 sequence (DNA): TGTGCCAGTAGTATAGTTGGGACAGGGGGCATGGAGACCCAGTACTTC. It translates to CASSIVGTGGMETQYF.